These 8 T cell receptor beta chains were all obtained from the same sample, sequenced in a study of T cell changes during pregnancy in multiple sclerosis. TCRdb keeps only in-frame clones here, not all; method: immunoSEQ multiplex PCR. The sample includes roughly 15,000 clones, approximately 84% of them seen just once. Source: CD8+ T cells from peripheral blood mononuclear cells, taken in the second trimester of pregnancy. Receptors were obtained from a female donor in good health, enrolled as a control in a pregnancy study.

V is TRBV7-9 and J is TRBJ1-1; 7 nucleotides align to TRBD1. This CDR3 has 17 amino acids. V was clipped by 1 base and J by 3 bases; unmatched bases: 11. CDR1 is SEHNR, CDR2 FQNEAQ, per germline (reference sequence). The CDR3 nucleotides read TGTGCCAGCAGCTTAGGGTTTGGGCAGGGGGTCGACACTGAAGCTTTCTTT. It yields the protein CASSLGFGQGVDTEAFF.

Only one count was recorded for this clone. No DNA is shown, since the ends of the CDR3 on it are uncertain; the CDR3 is the one TCRdb lists. The V gene is TRBV12-2, the J gene TRBJ1-2; the DNA was not used to check the table's D call, TRBD1. TRBV12-2 is listed as a pseudogene. The CDR3 is 17 residues long, counting both termini. The CDR3 region is CASRLVGQGAANYGYTF.

This clone has only a few counts. This chain links TRBV10-3 with TRBJ1-3; 7 bases fit TRBD1. V dropped 3 bases and J dropped 7; count of bases not matched to a gene: 12. Germline CDR1 is ENHRY and CDR2 is SYGVKD. The CDR3 sequence is 16 residues long. The CDR3: CAISDLLGQNWNTIYF. CDR3 bases: TGTGCCATCAGTGACCTCTTGGGACAGAATTGGAACACCATATATTTT.

This clone was counted once. The chain joins TRBV7-9 to TRBJ2-1; 7 nucleotides line up with TRBD1. CDR1 and CDR2 from the germline V gene are SEHNR and FQNEAQ (reference sequence). This CDR3 region has 13 residues. Trimming took 5 bases from V and 5 from J; bases not matched to a gene: 3. The CDR3 DNA reads TGTGCCAGCAGCGAGACAGGGAACAATGAGCAGTTCTTC. Its protein product is CASSETGNNEQFF.

V usage is TRBV9 and J usage is TRBJ2-5; possibly TRBD1 for D (6 bases). The CDR3 is 14 amino acids. Germline V gene lookup returns CDR1 SGDLS and CDR2 YYNGEE. The V gene lost 0 bases and the J gene lost 2 bases, with 8 bases spanning the gap. As DNA, the CDR3 is TGTGCCAGCAGCGTAGGGCAGGGGCAAGAGACCCAGTACTTC. As protein: CASSVGQGQETQYF.

This clone was seen more than once but under ten times. The chain has TRBV5-1 and TRBJ1-1, with 8 bases fitting TRBD1. The J segment lost 5 bases and the V segment lost 2 bases, leaving 8 bases of the junction unmatched. The germline CDR1 and CDR2 sequences are SGHRS and YFSETQ. This CDR3 is built from 15 residues. The CDR3 DNA sequence: TGCGCCAGCAGCTTAGTGGACAGGGAGGAGACTGAAGCTTTCTTT. Translating gives CASSLVDREETEAFF.

The rearrangement uses TRBV29-1 and TRBJ1-1; 7 bases agree with TRBD1. Germline values: CDR1 SQVTM, CDR2 ANQGSEA. V trimming: 6 bases; J trimming: 0 bases; junction bases outside the gene matches: 10. The CDR3 totals 15 residues. This CDR3 reads CSVTAGGKVNTEAFF. The CDR3 DNA sequence: TGCAGCGTGACCGCAGGGGGTAAGGTGAACACTGAAGCTTTCTTT. Full variable domain (remainder filled in from reference TRBV29-1 and TRBJ1-1): SAVISQKPSRDICQRGTSLTIQCQVDSQVTMMFWYRQQPGQSLTLIATANQGSEATYESGFVIDKFPISRPNLTFSTLTVSNMSPEDSSIYLCSVTAGGKVNTEAFFGQGTRLTVV.

Points on this clone: It is unclear where the CDR3 begins or ends on the DNA, so no DNA is shown, and the CDR3 is as TCRdb lists it. This rearrangement joins TRBV5-5 to TRBJ2-7; the table names TRBD1, a call not compared with the DNA. Germline assignment: CDR1 SGHKS and CDR2 YYEKEE (reference sequence). The CDR3 spans 17 amino acids, including both terminal residues. The CDR3 protein is CASSLFLWKQGVNEQYF.